This T cell receptor (beta chain) was recorded in a study of STAT5B mutations in CD4+ large granular lymphocyte leukemia. Clones were read by immunoSEQ multiplex PCR, and TCRdb kept only the in-frame ones, dropping some. The table shows 30,000 to 35,000 clones, with 65% to 70% occurring only once. V shed 0 bases and J shed 2 bases, with 12 bases lying between them. Germline V lookup: CDR1 SGHDN, CDR2 FVKESK. The CDR3 totals 16 residues. This rearrangement joins TRBV14 to TRBJ2-3; D unclear. This TCR came from a human donor in good health. Input material: CD4+ T cells from blood buffy coats. CDR3 sequence (DNA): TGTGCCAGCAGCCAAGATCTTGCCCACCTCACAGATACGCAGTATTTT. The encoded protein is CASSQDLAHLTDTQYF. The entire variable domain, with the rest obtained from reference TRBV14 and TRBJ2-3, is as follows: EAGVTQFPSHSVIEKGQTVTLRCDPISGHDNLYWYRRVMGKEIKFLLHFVKESKQDESGMPNNRFLAERTGGTYSTLKVQPAELEDSGVYFCASSQDLAHLTDTQYFGPGTRLTVL.